The clone carrying this TCR beta chain was counted a few times. Its antigen remains unidentified. This record belongs to a study of beta chain features in type 1 diabetes. Broader study findings: There was a moderate but significant shortening of TCRB CDR3s in all four CD4+ subsets of Type 1 diabetes patients.

The investigators reverse transcribed all of the isolated RNA, so they sequenced expressed TCRB transcripts. It was found that naive, central memory and regulatory T cell samples averaged about 3.57 million reads. Some clones are missing from TCRdb's copy, which holds only in-frame ones; the method was immunoSEQ multiplex PCR. Of 500,000 to 850,000 clones listed, over 13% were seen once; the top ten hold roughly 0.04%. Sequencing used naive CD4+ T cells from blood. The TCR comes from a man between 18 and 35 years old with type 1 diabetes.

CDR3 nucleotide sequence: TGTGCCAGCAGCATCGGACTAGCCCTCATAGGGGCAGATACGCAGTATTTT. Amino acids: CASSIGLALIGADTQYF. The chain couples TRBV7-8 to TRBJ2-3; 8 positions agree with TRBD2. Germline-derived CDR1 and CDR2 are SGHVS and FQNEAQ. The CDR3 is 17 amino acids. Trimming cost V 5 bases and J 4 bases; bases outside gene matches: 14.